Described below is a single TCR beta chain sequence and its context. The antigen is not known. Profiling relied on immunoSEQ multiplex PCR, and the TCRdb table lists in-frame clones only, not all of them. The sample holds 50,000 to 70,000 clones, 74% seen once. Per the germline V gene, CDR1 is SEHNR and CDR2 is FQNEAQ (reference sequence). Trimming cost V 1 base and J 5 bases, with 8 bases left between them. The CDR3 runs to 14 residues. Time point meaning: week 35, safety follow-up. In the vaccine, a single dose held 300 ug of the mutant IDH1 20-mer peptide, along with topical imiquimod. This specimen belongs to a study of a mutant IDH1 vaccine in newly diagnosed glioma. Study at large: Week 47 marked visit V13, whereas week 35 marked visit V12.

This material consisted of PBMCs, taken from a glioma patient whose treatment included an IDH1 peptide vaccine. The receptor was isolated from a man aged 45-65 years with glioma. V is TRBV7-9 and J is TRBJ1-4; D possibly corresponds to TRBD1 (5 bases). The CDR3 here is CASSLGGTNEKLFF. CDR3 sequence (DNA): TGTGCCAGCAGCTTAGGAGGGACGAATGAAAAACTGTTTTTT.